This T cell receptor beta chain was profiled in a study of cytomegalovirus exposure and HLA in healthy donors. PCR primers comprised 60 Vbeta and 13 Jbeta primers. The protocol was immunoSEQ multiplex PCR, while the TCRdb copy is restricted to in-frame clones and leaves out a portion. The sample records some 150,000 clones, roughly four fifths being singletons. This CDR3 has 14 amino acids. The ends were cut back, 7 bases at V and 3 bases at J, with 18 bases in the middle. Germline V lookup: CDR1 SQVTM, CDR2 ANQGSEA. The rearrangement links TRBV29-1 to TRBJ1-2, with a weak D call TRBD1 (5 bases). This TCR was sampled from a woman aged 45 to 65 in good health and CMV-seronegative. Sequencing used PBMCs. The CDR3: CSATPGGGHYGYTF. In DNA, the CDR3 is TGCAGCGCCACCCCCGGGGGGGGACACTATGGCTACACCTTC.